This TCR beta chain originates from a study of blood T cells in healthy people across ages. Sample-barcoded 5' priming and a J-beta primer mix drove a second PCR of about 6 to 11 cycles. TCRdb processed the 5' RACE reads anew with MiXCR; each CDR3 protein has one entry. This table has more than 600,000 distinct CDR3 sequences, around 25% appearing once. General study findings and limits: Across samples, TCR beta diversity tracked strongly with naive T cell percentage. Any changes in expanded clonotypes were possibly confounded, as donor CMV status remained unknown.

The CDR3 has 13 residues. The V end was cut by 1 base, the J end by 5 bases, with 9 bases between. This clonotype was seen more than once but under ten times. Antigen specificity is unknown. The same sample was also studied in work on T cells of mothers and their children. That publication notes: A few healthy Caucasian mothers, along with their six children, served as the donors. In each mother, TCR beta CDR3 reads exceeded 9.5 million; in each child, they numbered approximately 3 million.

V usage is TRBV5-3 and J usage is TRBJ2-5; D remains unclear. TRBV5-3 is identified as an open reading frame with a role that is uncertain. The sequence was obtained from a boy between 10 and 17 years old in good health. The sample consisted of blood. The CDR3, as DNA: TGTGCCAGAAGCTTGTACTGGCAGGAGACCCAGTACTTC. This translates into CARSLYWQETQYF.